A selection of T cell receptor beta chains follows, all from one sample in a study of T cells in Graves' hyperthyroidism and ophthalmopathy. TCRdb reanalysed the multiplex PCR reads using MiXCR and keeps one entry per CDR3 protein. The table lists over 500,000 distinct CDR3 sequences, 15% to 20% of them singletons. Sequencing input: blood. The receptors stem from a woman aged 25 to 45 with Graves' ophthalmopathy. CDR3s include the opening cysteine and the closing phenylalanine or tryptophan. Each record gives: J gene, D gene, clone size, V gene, CDR3 protein, CDR3 DNA. The D gene is left open where the match is weak. Expanded clones get a size class; other rows say once, few or many, or leave the size out.

TRBJ2-5,-,many,TRBV12-3/TRBV12-4,CASSPPGRFGTQYF,TGTGCCAGCAGTCCTCCGGGACGTTTTGGGACCCAGTACTTC
TRBJ2-7,-,few,TRBV11-2,CASSLEPGGREQYF,TGTGCCAGCAGCTTAGAGCCAGGCGGCCGGGAGCAGTACTTC
TRBJ2-7,TRBD1,many,TRBV28,CASSLHPGQVTEQYF,TGTGCCAGCAGTTTGCATCCGGGACAGGTGACCGAGCAGTACTTC
TRBJ2-2,TRBD2,-,TRBV12-3/TRBV12-4,CASRNLAGGTGELFF,TGTGCCAGCAGGAACCTAGCGGGAGGAACCGGGGAGCTGTTTTTT
TRBJ2-1,-,-,TRBV7-2,CASSARRGSYNEQFF,TGTGCCAGCAGCGCCCGTCGGGGCTCCTACAATGAGCAGTTCTTC
TRBJ2-2,TRBD2,-,TRBV4-2,CASSQGGLAGGKLGNTGELFF,TGTGCCAGCAGCCAAGGAGGACTAGCGGGAGGGAAACTTGGTAACACCGGGGAGCTGTTTTTT
TRBJ2-7,-,many,TRBV7-2,CASSPGHGNEQYF,TGTGCCAGCAGCCCTGGGCACGGGAACGAGCAGTACTTC
TRBJ2-1,-,few,TRBV7-2,CASSLVTTSNEQFF,TGTGCCAGCAGCTTAGTTACTACTTCCAATGAGCAGTTCTTC
TRBJ2-1,TRBD2,few,TRBV9,CASSPREGTHDEQFF,TGTGCCAGCAGCCCCCGGGAGGGTACACATGATGAGCAGTTCTTC
TRBJ2-5,-,-,TRBV24-1,CATGDFGDKGQETQYF,TGTGCCACCGGTGATTTTGGGGACAAGGGCCAAGAGACCCAGTACTTC
TRBJ2-1,-,-,TRBV5-5,CASSLEPTGNEQFF,TGTGCCAGCAGCTTGGAACCGACTGGTAATGAGCAGTTCTTC
TRBJ1-5,TRBD1,many,TRBV20-1,CSAPTGGGNQPQHF,TGCAGTGCCCCTACAGGGGGCGGTAATCAGCCCCAGCATTTT
TRBJ2-1,-,many,TRBV30,CAWSSDRNHNEQFF,TGTGCCTGGAGTTCGGACAGAAATCACAATGAGCAGTTCTTC
TRBJ1-4,-,many,TRBV12-3/TRBV12-4,CASSSRYEKLFF,TGTGCCAGCAGTTCTCGGTATGAAAAACTGTTTTTT
TRBJ2-2,TRBD1,few,TRBV19,CATSRQGSNTGELFF,TGTGCCACCTCCCGACAGGGAAGTAACACCGGGGAGCTGTTTTTT
TRBJ2-2,-,many,TRBV6-5,CASSYSTPWSGVNTGELFF,TGTGCCAGCAGTTACTCGACGCCCTGGTCCGGGGTGAACACCGGGGAGCTGTTTTTT
TRBJ2-3,-,many,TRBV5-5,CASSTDIGTDTQYF,TGTGCCAGCAGCACGGACATTGGCACAGATACGCAGTATTTT
TRBJ2-7,-,many,TRBV7-9,CASSLVDSHYEQYF,TGTGCCAGCAGCTTAGTCGACAGCCACTACGAGCAGTACTTC
TRBJ1-4,TRBD1,many,TRBV12-3/TRBV12-4,CASRWTGVDEKLFF,TGTGCCAGCAGGTGGACAGGGGTGGATGAAAAACTGTTTTTT
TRBJ2-5,TRBD2,many,TRBV7-2,CASSPGTSGRGSGETQYF,TGTGCCAGCAGCCCCGGGACTAGCGGGAGGGGGTCAGGGGAGACCCAGTACTTC
TRBJ2-1,TRBD2,many,TRBV5-5,CASSLTSGMGDNEQFF,TGTGCCAGCAGCTTGACTAGCGGGATGGGAGACAATGAGCAGTTCTTC
TRBJ2-5,-,many,TRBV20-1,CSSQGIGETQYF,TGCAGTAGCCAGGGGATTGGAGAGACCCAGTACTTC
TRBJ1-2,-,few,TRBV12-3/TRBV12-4,CASSTGQKAYGYTF,TGTGCCAGCAGTACCGGACAGAAAGCTTATGGCTACACCTTC
TRBJ2-7,-,few,TRBV10-2,CASRSSRQVPYEQYF,TGCGCCAGCAGGTCCTCCCGACAGGTCCCCTACGAGCAGTACTTC
TRBJ2-7,-,many,TRBV28,CASRATGIYEQYF,TGTGCCAGCAGGGCCACAGGGATTTACGAGCAGTACTTC
TRBJ1-6,-,-,TRBV11-1,CASSSNRVSPLHF,TGTGCCAGCAGCTCCAACAGGGTCTCACCCCTCCACTTT
TRBJ2-5,TRBD1,many,TRBV6-2/TRBV6-3,CASSYRRGGGETQYF,TGTGCCAGCAGTTACCGTCGAGGGGGCGGAGAGACCCAGTACTTC
TRBJ1-3,-,many,TRBV2,CASSVHSPATGNTIYF,TGTGCCAGCAGTGTCCACTCCCCGGCGACCGGAAACACCATATATTTT
TRBJ1-5,-,few,TRBV10-3,CAIGSENQPQHF,TGTGCCATCGGCTCAGAGAATCAGCCCCAGCATTTT
TRBJ2-7,TRBD2,many,TRBV27,CASSLTSGSLDEQYF,TGTGCCAGCAGCCTGACTAGCGGGAGTCTCGACGAGCAGTACTTC
TRBJ2-4,TRBD2,few,TRBV6-1,CATSRLAGIKNIQYF,TGTGCCACCTCCCGACTAGCGGGAATAAAAAACATTCAGTACTTC
TRBJ2-1,-,many,TRBV20-1,CSQLDDRTYNEQFF,TGCAGCCAGCTAGACGACCGTACCTACAATGAGCAGTTCTTC
TRBJ1-2,-,many,TRBV28,CASSRLGGDYGYTF,TGTGCCAGCAGCCGGCTTGGGGGGGACTATGGCTACACCTTC
TRBJ2-3,-,many,TRBV28,CASSGRGGTDTQYF,TGTGCCAGCAGTGGGAGGGGGGGCACAGATACGCAGTATTTT
TRBJ2-3,-,many,TRBV7-8,CASSLERAYTDTQYF,TGTGCCAGCAGCTTAGAGAGAGCTTACACAGATACGCAGTATTTT
TRBJ2-3,-,-,TRBV7-2,CASSPGVLRTDTQYF,TGTGCCAGCAGCCCGGGGGTGCTGCGCACAGATACGCAGTATTTT
TRBJ2-1,-,-,TRBV10-1,CASSESRRSSYNEQFF,TGCGCCAGCAGTGAGTCAAGACGGAGCTCCTACAATGAGCAGTTCTTC
TRBJ2-4,-,-,TRBV20-1,CSAVKEGIQYF,TGCAGTGCCGTGAAGGAAGGCATTCAGTACTTC
TRBJ2-7,TRBD1,many,TRBV28,CASSSGQGYEQYF,TGTGCCAGCAGTTCGGGACAGGGCTACGAGCAGTACTTC
TRBJ1-5,-,-,TRBV6-2/TRBV6-3,CATAPGLKAQHF,TGTGCCACCGCTCCAGGGTTGAAGGCCCAGCATTTT
TRBJ2-3,-,many,TRBV28,CASSTAGQGQYF,TGTGCCAGCAGTACCGCCGGGCAAGGGCAGTATTTT
TRBJ2-7,-,-,TRBV7-8,CAKGRFYEQYF,TGTGCCAAGGGAAGATTCTACGAGCAGTACTTC
TRBJ2-2,-,-,TRBV20-1,CSARRAGELFF,TGCAGTGCTAGAAGGGCCGGGGAGCTGTTTTTT
TRBJ2-1,-,many,TRBV18,CASSVGVALVNEQFF,TGTGCCAGCTCCGTAGGGGTAGCGCTTGTCAATGAGCAGTTCTTC
TRBJ1-3,-,many,TRBV28,CASSGQFSGNTIYF,TGTGCCAGCAGTGGACAGTTCTCTGGAAACACCATATATTTT
TRBJ1-5,-,many,TRBV12-3/TRBV12-4,CASSRGDYQPQHF,TGTGCCAGCAGTCGAGGAGACTATCAGCCCCAGCATTTT
TRBJ1-4,-,few,TRBV4-1,CASSQDLAGISEKLFF,TGCGCCAGCAGCCAAGATTTAGCCGGGATTAGTGAAAAACTGTTTTTT
TRBJ2-5,-,many,TRBV6-1,CASSPLVAAETQYF,TGTGCCAGCAGTCCCCTAGTGGCGGCGGAGACCCAGTACTTC
TRBJ2-1,-,many,TRBV7-8,CASSLFHGSSYNEQFF,TGTGCCAGCAGCTTATTCCACGGGAGTTCCTACAATGAGCAGTTCTTC
TRBJ2-2,-,few,TRBV5-1,CASSLRQTSTGELFF,TGCGCCAGCAGTCTCCGGCAGACCTCCACCGGGGAGCTGTTTTTT
TRBJ2-3,-,-,TRBV2,CASKRATQSADTQYF,TGTGCCAGCAAGCGTGCTACCCAAAGCGCAGATACGCAGTATTTT
TRBJ2-6,-,-,TRBV29-1,CSVRVSGANVLTF,TGCAGCGTGAGGGTCTCTGGGGCCAACGTCCTGACTTTC
TRBJ1-1,TRBD1,-,TRBV7-2,CASSGDRGYTEAFF,TGTGCCAGCAGCGGGGACAGGGGGTACACTGAAGCTTTCTTT
TRBJ1-1,-,many,TRBV7-2,CASSARDIPNTEAFF,TGTGCCAGCAGCGCCCGGGACATCCCTAACACTGAAGCTTTCTTT
TRBJ2-1,TRBD2,-,TRBV7-3,CASKETSGSYEQFF,TGTGCCAGCAAGGAGACTAGCGGGAGTTATGAGCAGTTCTTC